A single sample is the source of the 26 T cell receptor beta chains below, sequenced in a study of human T cells and chemical hapten exposure (dated by TCRdb to the early 2020s). Library generation was performed with RACE. These reads were obtained on a NextSeq 500. Through fastp at Q25 and MiXCR, TCRdb rebuilt clones from the public reads, retaining in-frame beta chains. Duplicate CDR3 protein sequences are folded into a single record with the most common DNA and genes. Here the sample has 150,000 to 200,000 distinct CDR3 sequences; about a quarter occur a single time. The top ten clones comprise around 2.3% of the sample. The sample's time point label, decoded: patch test 3, about 24 weeks after DPC sensitization. The sample's treatment or condition label, in plain terms: therapeutic diphenylcyclopropenone sensitization with weekly scalp DPC. The material was whole blood, obtained in connection with sensitization to the hapten diphenylcyclopropenone (DPC). The origin of the receptors is a woman younger than 30 with alopecia areata. Some clones in this sample may be carry-over from other donors' samples.

The chain is built from TRBV7-8 and TRBJ2-7; the match to TRBD2 covers 13 bases. The CDR3 runs 16 residues. V shed 1 base, J shed 2 bases, and the junction held 2 bases outside the gene matches. Germline CDR1 and CDR2: SGHVS and FQNEAQ. CDR3: CASSLDGTSGTYEQYF. The CDR3 nucleotides are TGTGCCAGCAGCTTAGACGGGACTAGCGGGACCTACGAGCAGTACTTC.

This clonotype has just a few counts. The V gene is TRBV10-2, the J gene TRBJ2-7, with D perhaps TRBD1 (6 bases). The germline CDR1 and CDR2 sequences are WSHSY and SAAADI. This CDR3 has 13 residues. Deletions cut 5 bases from V and 0 bases from J, with 8 bases between. The CDR3 loop is CASSRDNSYEQYF. DNA for the CDR3: TGCGCCAGCAGTCGGGACAACTCCTACGAGCAGTACTTC.

This clonotype was detected a few times. V and J are TRBV5-1 and TRBJ2-1; tentatively, D is TRBD2 (6 bases). The CDR3 runs 15 residues. Germline values: CDR1 SGHRS, CDR2 YFSETQ. Trimming pared 4 bases from V and 4 bases from J, leaving 15 bases between. The CDR3 is CASSRAGTLYNEQFF. DNA of the CDR3: TGCGCCAGCAGCCGGGCGGGGACCTTGTACAATGAGCAGTTCTTC.

This clonotype showed up many times. The chain is built from TRBV29-1 and TRBJ2-3; D is possibly TRBD2 (5 bases). Germline-derived CDR1 and CDR2 are SQVTM and ANQGSEA. The ends were cut back, 5 bases at V and 5 bases at J, with 17 bases in the middle. The CDR3 spans 14 residues. CDR3 nucleotides: TGCAGCGTTTGGAGGACGGCCTTGGGAGATACGCAGTATTTT. Encoded protein: CSVWRTALGDTQYF.

The chain combines TRBV7-8 with TRBJ2-3; no reliable D call. Germline CDR1 and CDR2: SGHVS and FQNEAQ. This CDR3 region has 13 residues. Trimming took 3 bases from V and 5 from J, leaving 9 bases between them. CDR3 in DNA: TGTGCCAGCAGCTTTGTAGTTCAAGATACGCAGTATTTT. Its translation: CASSFVVQDTQYF.

This clonotype was found a few times. This sequence joins TRBV20-1 and TRBJ2-5; 7 bases match TRBD2. This CDR3 contains 15 residues. The V and J ends lost 1 base and 1 base, in that order; junction bases with no gene match: 6. CDR1 and CDR2 from the germline V gene are DFQATT and SNEGSKA (reference sequence). For the CDR3, the DNA is TGCAGTGCTAGAGTAGAGCGGGGTGTCCAAGAGACCCAGTACTTC. Amino acid sequence: CSARVERGVQETQYF.

This clonotype has more than one count but fewer than ten. J is TRBJ2-2 and V is TRBV11-1, with D maybe TRBD2 (6 bases). The CDR3 is 16 amino acids. V lost 6 bases and J lost 1, with 15 bases in between. Germline CDR1 SGHAT, CDR2 FQDESV (reference sequence). This chain's CDR3 is CASSPRGRENTGELFF. The DNA for the CDR3 is TGTGCCAGCAGTCCCCGTGGGCGGGAGAACACCGGGGAGCTGTTTTTT.

This clonotype was seen more than once but under ten times. The chain links TRBV11-3 to TRBJ2-1; D perhaps matches TRBD1 (5 bases). Germline-derived CDR1 and CDR2 are SGHNT and YENEEA. Trimming removed 4 bases at V and 9 bases at J, with 13 bases between. CDR3 length: 13 residues. The CDR3 loop is CASSSGAGTEQFF. CDR3 nucleotide sequence: TGTGCCAGCAGCTCTGGGGCAGGAACTGAGCAGTTCTTC.

The chain links TRBV5-5 to TRBJ1-5, with D tentatively TRBD1 (5 bases). CDR3 length equals 15 residues. Looked up from germline, CDR1 is SGHKS and CDR2 is YYEKEE (reference sequence). Trimming shortened V by 4 bases and J by 3 bases, and 14 bases separated the two germline ends. CDR3 sequence (DNA): TGTGCCAGCAGCGTGCAGACGGGGCACAATCAGCCCCAGCATTTT. Its translation: CASSVQTGHNQPQHF.

V is TRBV20-1 and J is TRBJ2-1; the match to TRBD2 covers 9 bases. V shed 0 bases, J shed 3 bases, and the junction held 3 bases outside the gene matches. Germline lookup yields CDR1 DFQATT and CDR2 SNEGSKA (reference sequence). This CDR3 is built from 15 residues. CDR3 sequence reads: CSARDQAGGYNEQFF. DNA of the CDR3: TGCAGTGCTAGAGATCAAGCGGGGGGCTACAATGAGCAGTTCTTC.

The V and J genes are TRBV20-1 and TRBJ2-7; D may correspond to TRBD1 or TRBD2 (5 bases each). Looked up from germline, CDR1 is DFQATT and CDR2 is SNEGSKA (reference sequence). The CDR3 contains 13 residues. CDR3 bases: TGCAGCCAGACCCGGGACGCCTCCTACGAGCAGTACTTC. Translating it yields CSQTRDASYEQYF.

The chain is built from TRBV15 and TRBJ2-1, with unresolved D. The germline V and J ends were trimmed by 6 bases and 6 bases, with 6 bases remaining between them. CDR3 length equals 11 residues. In germline, CDR1 is LNHNV, CDR2 YYDKDF (reference sequence). CDR3 region: CATRVGNEQFF. CDR3 DNA sequence: TGTGCCACCAGGGTGGGCAATGAGCAGTTCTTC.

This chain connects TRBV4-1 to TRBJ1-2; D gene ambiguous. Germline V gene data show CDR1 as MGHRA and CDR2 as YSYEKL. This CDR3 comprises 15 residues. V was cut by 0 bases and J by 1 base, with 9 bases left in between. This CDR3 is CASSQEAASNYGYTF. The CDR3 DNA sequence: TGCGCCAGCAGCCAAGAAGCCGCGAGTAACTATGGCTACACCTTC.

The sample holds a few counts of this clonotype. The chain joins TRBV20-1 to TRBJ2-4; D may be TRBD1 (5 bases). The V and J ends lost 3 bases and 4 bases respectively, with 19 bases between them. Per germline, CDR1 DFQATT and CDR2 SNEGSKA (reference sequence). CDR3 length equals 16 residues. The CDR3 spells CSASARFGAGKNIQYF. CDR3 bases: TGCAGTGCTAGCGCCCGCTTTGGGGCAGGGAAAAACATTCAGTACTTC.

The chain carries TRBV7-2 and TRBJ2-7; TRBD1 agrees at 7 bases. The germline CDR1 and CDR2 sequences are SGHTA and FQGNSA. There are 18 residues in the CDR3. Unmatched junction bases numbered 20, after V lost 5 bases and J lost 4 bases. Written as DNA, the CDR3 is TGTGCCAGCAGCCGACCATTTGACAGGGATATTGTAAGATACGAGCAGTACTTC. This codes for CASSRPFDRDIVRYEQYF.

Only a few counts were recorded for this clonotype. This chain uses TRBV6-1 with TRBJ1-1; D uncertain. V gave up 11 bases and J gave up 0 bases, with 13 bases separating them. The germline CDR1 and CDR2 sequences are MNHNS and SASEGT. CDR3 length equals 13 residues. CDR3 sequence: CAQGAGLNTEAFF. CDR3 sequence (DNA): TGTGCCCAAGGTGCGGGCCTGAACACTGAAGCTTTCTTT.

The chain couples TRBV9 to TRBJ1-2; TRBD1 matches 8 bases. V lost 0 bases and J lost 2; bases outside the gene matches: 0. Germline assignment: CDR1 SGDLS and CDR2 YYNGEE. The CDR3 totals 14 residues. CDR3 sequence reads: CASSVGQGNYGYTF. The CDR3 DNA follows: TGTGCCAGCAGCGTAGGACAGGGGAACTATGGCTACACCTTC. Using reference TRBV9 and TRBJ1-2 for the parts outside the CDR3, the full variable domain is DSGVTQTPKHLITATGQRVTLRCSPRSGDLSVYWYQQSLDQGLQFLIQYYNGEERAKGNILERFSAQQFPDLHSELNLSSLELGDSALYFCASSVGQGNYGYTFGSGTRLTVV.

In DNA, the CDR3 is TGCGCCAGCAGCGGACGACAGCTGAATCAGCCCCAGTATTTT. It yields the protein CASSGRQLNQPQYF. The chain has TRBV5-1 and TRBJ1-5; TRBD1 might be the D (5 bases). TRBJ2-3 explains the end of the DNA better; the J call may be wrong. Per the germline V gene, CDR1 is SGHRS and CDR2 is YFSETQ. This CDR3 spans 14 amino acids.

Only a few counts were recorded for this clonotype. Here the CDR3 reads CSGKTDIHEQFF. As DNA, the CDR3 is TGCAGCGGAAAGACAGATATCCATGAGCAGTTCTTC. The chain links TRBV29-1 to TRBJ2-1; D is possibly TRBD1 (5 bases). CDR1 is SQVTM, CDR2 ANQGSEA, per germline. This CDR3 is 12 amino acids long. Trimming took off 7 bases at V and 8 bases at J, with 15 bases between the two ends.

The chain has TRBV19 and TRBJ1-2; TRBD1 is a possible D gene (6 bases). V lost 7 bases to trimming and J lost 3 bases, with 12 bases between them. The germline V gene has CDR1 LNHDA and CDR2 SQIVND (reference sequence). The CDR3 is 13 residues long. The chain's CDR3 is CASNEGGDYGYTF. CDR3 DNA sequence: TGTGCCAGTAACGAAGGGGGGGACTATGGCTACACCTTC.

This chain connects TRBV4-1 to TRBJ2-7; no reliable D call. V lost 0 bases, J lost 6 bases, and 3 bases lay in between. The CDR3 is 11 residues long. Germline V lookup: CDR1 MGHRA, CDR2 YSYEKL. DNA of the CDR3: TGCGCCAGCAGCCAAGAACGCGAGCAGTACTTC. As protein: CASSQEREQYF.

The chain joins TRBV3-1 to TRBJ2-5; 10 nucleotides match TRBD1. There are 17 residues in the CDR3. Germline assignment: CDR1 LGHDT and CDR2 YNNKEL (reference sequence). Unmatched junction bases numbered 10, after V lost 1 base and J lost 5 bases. This chain's CDR3 is CASSQAPDRGFGETQYF. CDR3 DNA sequence: TGTGCCAGCAGCCAAGCTCCGGACAGGGGGTTTGGGGAGACCCAGTACTTC.

The chain carries TRBV2 and TRBJ2-1; TRBD2 aligns across 9 bases. The germline V gene encodes CDR1 SNHLY and CDR2 FYNNEI. This CDR3 contains 14 residues. V lost 10 bases and J lost 4; bases outside the gene matches: 8. CDR3 protein: CATPGGGAYNEQFF. The CDR3 region has the DNA TGTGCCACCCCTGGCGGGGGGGCATACAATGAGCAGTTCTTC.

The chain carries TRBV6-2 or TRBV6-3 and TRBJ2-7, with D unresolved. Germline loops: CDR1 MNHEY, CDR2 SVGEGT. V was pared by 2 bases and J by 3 bases, with 5 bases between. CDR3 size: 12 residues. The CDR3 nucleotides are TGTGCCAGCAGTTACGAAAACTACGAGCAGTACTTC. Translation: CASSYENYEQYF.

The gene calls are TRBV20-1 and TRBJ1-2, with 7 positions matching TRBD1. This CDR3 region has 13 residues. Germline CDR1 is DFQATT and CDR2 is SNEGSKA (reference sequence). The trim removed 3 bases at V and 7 bases at J, leaving 8 bases unmatched. For the CDR3, the DNA is TGCAGTGCTAGTGTCGACAGGGCGGGTGGCTACACCTTC. Translation: CSASVDRAGGYTF.

The V and J genes are TRBV12-3 or TRBV12-4 and TRBJ2-2; 8 bases are shared with TRBD2. V lost 3 bases, J lost 5 bases, and 5 bases stayed unmatched. The CDR3 extends over 15 amino acids. CDR3 nucleotide sequence: TGTGCCAGCAGTTTCGGGGGGGCCAGAACCGGGGAGCTGTTTTTT. This encodes CASSFGGARTGELFF.